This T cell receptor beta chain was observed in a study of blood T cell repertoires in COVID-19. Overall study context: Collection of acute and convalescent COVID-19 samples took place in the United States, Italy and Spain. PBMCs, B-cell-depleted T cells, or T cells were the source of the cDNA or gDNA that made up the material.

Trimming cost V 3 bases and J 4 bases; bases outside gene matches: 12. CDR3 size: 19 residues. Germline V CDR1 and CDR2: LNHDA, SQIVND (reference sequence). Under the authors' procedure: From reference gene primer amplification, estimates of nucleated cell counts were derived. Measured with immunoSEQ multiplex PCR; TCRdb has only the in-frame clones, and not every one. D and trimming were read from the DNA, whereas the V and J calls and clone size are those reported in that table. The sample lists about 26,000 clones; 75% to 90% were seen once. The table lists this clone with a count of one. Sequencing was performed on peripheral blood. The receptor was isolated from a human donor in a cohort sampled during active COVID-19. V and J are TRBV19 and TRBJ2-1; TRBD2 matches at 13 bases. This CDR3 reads CASSIRGLTSGGAYNEQFF. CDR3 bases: TGTGCCAGTAGTATCCGGGGACTCACTAGCGGGGGGGCTTACAATGAGCAGTTCTTC.